This T cell receptor beta chain was obtained from a study of CD8 T cells in Susac syndrome. Reverse transcription of roughly 0.5 to 1 ug RNA used random hexamers. TCRdb used MiXCR to reprocess the immunoSEQ multiplex PCR reads, holding one entry per CDR3 protein. The profile shows roughly 80,000 distinct CDR3 sequences, 85% to 95% of them singletons. This clonotype is a singleton in its sample. The CDR3 consists of 15 residues. With 4 bases removed from V and 3 bases from J, the gap between germline ends came to 16 bases. Germline CDR1 and CDR2: SGDLS and YYNGEE. The source is a human donor in good health. Sequencing was carried out using CD8+ T cells from PBMCs. The genes are TRBV9 and TRBJ1-1; maybe TRBD1 (5 bases). CDR3 nucleotides: TGTGCCAGCAGCCGAGCAGGGATCCGGGACACTGAAGCTTTCTTT. Translation gives CASSRAGIRDTEAFF.